The 14 T cell receptor beta chains reported below all come from one sample, sequenced in a study of chemoradiotherapy in HPV16-positive cancers. Profiling relied on immunoSEQ multiplex PCR, and the TCRdb table lists in-frame clones only, not all of them. In the table there are a few thousand clones, 76% of which are singletons. The sample was collected from a patient who underwent chemoradiotherapy. These receptors were taken from a human donor with HPV-associated anogenital cancer.

The DNA for the CDR3 is TGCGCCAGCAGCTTTTCAGGGGGGCAAGAGACCCAGTACTTC. Translating gives CASSFSGGQETQYF. V and J are TRBV5-1 and TRBJ2-5, with TRBD1 as a possible D gene (7 bases). The CDR3 runs 14 residues. The germline V gene has CDR1 SGHRS and CDR2 YFSETQ. V lost 2 bases to trimming and J lost 2 bases, with 10 bases between them.

This clone was observed once. This chain uses TRBV18 with TRBJ1-5; D call uncertain. Germline V CDR1 and CDR2: KGHSH, LQKENI. The CDR3 runs to 16 residues. Trimming shortened V by 5 bases and J by 4 bases, and 18 bases separated the two germline ends. The CDR3 DNA is TGTGCCAGCTCAAGCTTCGTCCGTGGGGTAAATCAGCCCCAGCATTTT. Translated: CASSSFVRGVNQPQHF.

The chain couples TRBV28 to TRBJ1-2, with D unresolved. The length of the CDR3 is 13 residues. V was trimmed by 4 bases and J by 1 base, leaving 7 bases between them. Germline V gives CDR1 MDHEN, CDR2 SYDVKM. CDR3 nucleotides: TGTGCCAGCAGTTCGACAATTAACTATGGCTACACCTTC. Amino acid sequence: CASSSTINYGYTF.

This clone was counted between two and nine times. V is TRBV28 and J is TRBJ1-2; 9 bases map to TRBD1. Germline lookup yields CDR1 MDHEN and CDR2 SYDVKM. There are 16 residues in the CDR3. The V gene end was trimmed by 5 bases and the J gene end by 8 bases; junction bases not matched to a gene: 15. This chain's CDR3 is CASSTGQGISARGYTF. As DNA, the CDR3 is TGTGCCAGCAGTACAGGACAGGGGATCTCCGCTCGCGGCTACACCTTC.

V is TRBV29-1 and J is TRBJ1-2; TRBD1 agrees at 7 bases. The V gene end was trimmed by 3 bases and the J gene end by 4 bases; junction bases not matched to a gene: 8. CDR1 is SQVTM, CDR2 ANQGSEA, per germline. The CDR3 length is 14 residues. CDR3 residues: CSVEKQGSPYGYTF. The CDR3 DNA follows: TGCAGCGTTGAGAAACAGGGGAGTCCCTATGGCTACACCTTC.

This clone has a handful of counts. This chain connects TRBV7-9 to TRBJ1-5; 8 positions agree with TRBD1. Looked up from germline, CDR1 is SEHNR and CDR2 is FQNEAQ (reference sequence). Trimming took 5 bases from V and 5 from J; bases not matched to a gene: 8. The CDR3 contains 15 residues. CDR3 nucleotides: TGTGCCAGCAGCCCTGGGACAGGCCGGGATCAGCCCCAGCATTTT. Residues: CASSPGTGRDQPQHF.

The chain couples TRBV10-3 to TRBJ2-7; the match to TRBD1 covers 12 bases. CDR1 ENHRY and CDR2 SYGVKD come from the germline V gene. The CDR3 is 15 residues long. The V gene end was trimmed by 2 bases and the J gene end by 4 bases; junction bases not matched to a gene: 3. Here the CDR3 DNA reads TGTGCCATCAGTGAGGGGACAGGGGGCTCGTACGAGCAGTACGTC. Protein sequence: CAISEGTGGSYEQYV.

This clone was observed a few times. V gene TRBV5-6 combines with J gene TRBJ1-6, with D hard to call. Trimming pared 0 bases from V and 10 bases from J, leaving 8 bases between. Germline CDR1 and CDR2: SGHDT and YYEEEE. This CDR3 contains 13 residues. The CDR3 region is CASSLVSESPLHF. CDR3 nucleotide sequence: TGTGCCAGCAGCTTGGTCTCGGAGTCACCCCTCCACTTT.

The gene calls are TRBV2 and TRBJ2-2; perhaps D is TRBD1 or TRBD2 (7 bases each). This CDR3 region has 15 residues. CDR1 and CDR2 from the germline V gene are SNHLY and FYNNEI. Trimming cost V 8 bases and J 4 bases, with 17 bases left between them. The CDR3 region has the DNA TGTGCCAGCCGTTTGCAGGGGGGGACCACCGGGGAGCTGTTTTTT. Protein: CASRLQGGTTGELFF.

CDR3 bases: TGTGCCAGCAGCTTATGGGGACAGGAGGATGGCTACACCTTC. Translated: CASSLWGQEDGYTF. The chain links TRBV7-9 to TRBJ1-2, with TRBD1 matching over 8 bases. Germline trimming cut 2 bases from V and 6 bases from J; bases unmatched to any gene: 5. This CDR3 is built from 14 residues. CDR1 is SEHNR and CDR2 is FQNEAQ in the germline V gene (reference sequence).

The CDR3: CASSTDLLAGQRKETQYF. The CDR3 DNA reads TGTGCCAGCAGCACCGATCTCCTAGCGGGACAGAGAAAAGAGACCCAGTACTTC. This rearrangement joins TRBV7-9 to TRBJ2-5; 9 bases map to TRBD2. The trim removed 5 bases at V and 3 bases at J, leaving 16 bases unmatched. The CDR3 is made up of 18 amino acids. Germline lookup yields CDR1 SEHNR and CDR2 FQNEAQ (reference sequence).

This clone was observed a few times. The chain couples TRBV7-6 to TRBJ2-1; TRBD2 matches 9 bases. The CDR3 spans 16 residues. The V segment lost 1 base and the J segment 8 bases; nucleotides outside the gene matches: 9. The V gene's germline CDR1 is SGHVS and CDR2 FNYEAQ. CDR3 in DNA: TGTGCCAGCAGCTTAGGAGCGGGAGGCAGGGCCGATGAGCAGTTCTTC. The encoded protein is CASSLGAGGRADEQFF. Full variable domain (rest looked up from reference TRBV7-6 and TRBJ2-1): GAGVSQSPRYKVTKRGQDVALRCDPISGHVSLYWYRQALGQGPEFLTYFNYEAQQDKSGLPNDRFSAERPEGSISTLTIQRTEQRDSAMYRCASSLGAGGRADEQFFGPGTRLTVL.

The V call is TRBV5-4, the J call TRBJ2-1, with 7 bases aligning to TRBD2. Germline CDR1 SGHNT, CDR2 YYREEE (reference sequence). V dropped 0 bases and J dropped 2; count of bases not matched to a gene: 11. The CDR3 extends over 18 amino acids. The chain's CDR3 is CASSLVLLGGGAYNEQFF. CDR3 coding DNA: TGTGCCAGCAGCTTGGTATTGTTGGGCGGGGGTGCCTACAATGAGCAGTTCTTC.

The V and J genes are TRBV11-2 and TRBJ2-2, with 12 bases identical to TRBD2. Germline V gene sequence: CDR1 SGHAT, CDR2 FQNNGV. The CDR3 consists of 15 residues. Trimming at V came to 5 bases and at J to 7 bases, leaving 5 bases not matched to a gene. The CDR3 here is CASSRLAGAIGELFF. The CDR3 coding sequence is TGTGCCAGCAGCCGACTAGCGGGAGCTATCGGGGAGCTGTTTTTT.